The TCR beta chain under discussion was sequenced for a study of spatial heterogeneity in lung cancer. Study overall: Detected sequences consistently included more beta-chain ones than alpha-chain ones. Whole-study findings and limits: Tumoral mutation counts were tracked by counts of expanded intratumoral alpha and beta TCRs.

Unique molecular identifiers, one per molecule, were present on every TCR cDNA molecule. Each CDR3 protein gets one entry after TCRdb re-called the 5' RACE reads with MiXCR. The sample holds 20,000 to 30,000 distinct CDR3 sequences, approximately 9% seen once. Stated time point: sample taken at primary tumor resection. A note on this clonotype: The antigen is unknown.

Sequenced here: lung tumor tissue, sampled at surgery. The sequence derives from a male donor with early-stage non-small cell lung cancer.

The CDR3: CATRSGGSVDTQYF. As DNA, the CDR3 is TGTGCCACCCGTAGCGGGGGATCGGTAGATACGCAGTATTTT. The V call is TRBV12-3 or TRBV12-4, the J call TRBJ2-3; 9 bases map to TRBD2. Trimming took 10 bases from V and 5 from J; bases not matched to a gene: 10. This CDR3 contains 14 residues.